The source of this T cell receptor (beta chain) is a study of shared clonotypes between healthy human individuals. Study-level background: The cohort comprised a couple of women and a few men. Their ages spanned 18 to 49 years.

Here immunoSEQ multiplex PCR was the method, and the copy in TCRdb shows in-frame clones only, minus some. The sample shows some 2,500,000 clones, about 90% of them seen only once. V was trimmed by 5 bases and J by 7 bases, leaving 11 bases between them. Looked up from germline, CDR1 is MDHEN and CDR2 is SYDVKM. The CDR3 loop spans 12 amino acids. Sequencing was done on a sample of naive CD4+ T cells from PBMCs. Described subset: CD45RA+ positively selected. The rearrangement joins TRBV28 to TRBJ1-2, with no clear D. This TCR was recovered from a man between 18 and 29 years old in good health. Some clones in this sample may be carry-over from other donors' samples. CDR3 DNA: TGTGCCAGCAGTCCAGAGAGACGTGGCTACACCTTC. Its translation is CASSPERRGYTF.